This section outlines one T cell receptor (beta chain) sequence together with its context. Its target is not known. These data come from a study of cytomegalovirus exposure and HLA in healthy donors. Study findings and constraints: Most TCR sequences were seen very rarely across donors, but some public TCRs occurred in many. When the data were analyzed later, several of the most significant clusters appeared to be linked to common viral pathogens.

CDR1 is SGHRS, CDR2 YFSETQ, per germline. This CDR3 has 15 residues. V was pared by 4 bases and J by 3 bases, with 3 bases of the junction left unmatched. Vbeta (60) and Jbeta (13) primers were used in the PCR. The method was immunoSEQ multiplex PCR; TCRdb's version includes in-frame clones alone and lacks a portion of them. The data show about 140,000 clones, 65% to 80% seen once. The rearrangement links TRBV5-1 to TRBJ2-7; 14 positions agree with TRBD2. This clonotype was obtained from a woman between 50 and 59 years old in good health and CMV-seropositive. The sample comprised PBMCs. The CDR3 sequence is CASSVGLAGDYEQYF. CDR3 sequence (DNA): TGCGCCAGCAGCGTGGGACTAGCGGGGGACTACGAGCAGTACTTC.